The rows below give T cell receptor beta chains drawn from one sample of a study of T-cell reconstitution after alpha-beta-depleted transplantation in children. Via MiXCR, TCRdb re-called the PCR reads, giving one row per CDR3 protein. The repertoire consists of around 380,000 distinct CDR3 sequences, with approximately 11% occurring once and the leading ten covering 4.5% to 6%. Sequencing used PBMCs from the stem cell graft donor, obtained from the stem cell graft. Every receptor here comes from a human donor who donated a stem cell graft to a child with acute myeloid leukemia. Each CDR3 is given with its conserved first and last residue. Each record gives: D gene, J gene, clone size, V gene, CDR3 DNA, CDR3 protein. D genes are given only for firm matches. Size tells how often a clone was seen (once, few, many) or the class of an expanded clone, and some rows leave it out.

d_gene: TRBD2
j_gene: TRBJ2-2
abundance: -
v_gene: TRBV29-1
CDR3nt: TGCAGCGTTGAAGAGGGCGGGGGCGGGGAGCTGTTTTTT
CDR3aa: CSVEEGGGGELFF

d_gene: -
j_gene: TRBJ2-5
abundance: many
v_gene: TRBV29-1
CDR3nt: TGCAGCGTTGAACACCCCGACAGGGGAGGGGACCAAGAGACCCAGTACTTC
CDR3aa: CSVEHPDRGGDQETQYF

d_gene: TRBD2
j_gene: TRBJ2-1
abundance: many
v_gene: TRBV12-3/TRBV12-4
CDR3nt: TGTGCCAGCAGACTGCGGGGGAGCTCCTACAATGAGCAGTTCTTC
CDR3aa: CASRLRGSSYNEQFF

d_gene: -
j_gene: TRBJ2-5
abundance: many
v_gene: TRBV29-1
CDR3nt: TGCAGCGTTGACGGGGGTCAGCAAGAGACCCAGTACTTC
CDR3aa: CSVDGGQQETQYF

d_gene: TRBD2
j_gene: TRBJ2-4
abundance: few
v_gene: TRBV5-1
CDR3nt: TGCGCCAGCAGCTTGGTTCCCAGCGGGGGGGGACTAGCCAAAAACATTCAGTACTTC
CDR3aa: CASSLVPSGGGLAKNIQYF

d_gene: -
j_gene: TRBJ1-5
abundance: few
v_gene: TRBV10-3
CDR3nt: TGTGCCATCAGAGAACACCCTGGAGAGCCCCAGCATTTT
CDR3aa: CAIREHPGEPQHF

d_gene: -
j_gene: TRBJ2-4
abundance: few
v_gene: TRBV14
CDR3nt: TGTGCCAGCAGCCAAGCGCGAAACATTCAGTACTTC
CDR3aa: CASSQARNIQYF

d_gene: -
j_gene: TRBJ1-3
abundance: few
v_gene: TRBV7-2
CDR3nt: TGTGCCAGCAGCTGGGACGTTAGAAACACCATATATTTT
CDR3aa: CASSWDVRNTIYF

d_gene: TRBD2
j_gene: TRBJ2-3
abundance: many
v_gene: TRBV7-2
CDR3nt: TGTGCCAGCAGCTTTATGACAGCGGGAGGTACAGATACGCAGTATTTT
CDR3aa: CASSFMTAGGTDTQYF

d_gene: TRBD2
j_gene: TRBJ2-2
abundance: -
v_gene: TRBV29-1
CDR3nt: TGCACCACTGGTTTGGCGGGGGGAACCGGGGAGCTGTTTTTT
CDR3aa: CTTGLAGGTGELFF

d_gene: -
j_gene: TRBJ2-5
abundance: -
v_gene: TRBV20-1
CDR3nt: TGCAGTGCTAGGGTGCCTCAGGCCCAAGAGGCCCAGTACTTC
CDR3aa: CSARVPQAQEAQYF

d_gene: -
j_gene: TRBJ1-2
abundance: -
v_gene: TRBV19
CDR3nt: TGTGCCAGTAGCCCTGAGGAGAACTATGGCTACACCTTC
CDR3aa: CASSPEENYGYTF

d_gene: -
j_gene: TRBJ1-2
abundance: -
v_gene: TRBV7-9
CDR3nt: TGTGCCAGCAGCTTACTTACAGGAGGAGCCTATGGCTACACCTTC
CDR3aa: CASSLLTGGAYGYTF

d_gene: -
j_gene: TRBJ2-2
abundance: -
v_gene: TRBV3-2
CDR3nt: TGTGCCACCAGCCAATCGAGGGGCGGGGAGCTGTTTTTT
CDR3aa: CATSQSRGGELFF

d_gene: -
j_gene: TRBJ1-5
abundance: few
v_gene: TRBV6-6
CDR3nt: TGTGCCAGCAGTACCCAGGGCTATCAGCCCCAGCATTTT
CDR3aa: CASSTQGYQPQHF

d_gene: TRBD2
j_gene: TRBJ2-3
abundance: many
v_gene: TRBV20-1
CDR3nt: TGCAGTGCTAGAGCTAGCGGGACGAGAGATACGCAGTATTTT
CDR3aa: CSARASGTRDTQYF

d_gene: TRBD1
j_gene: TRBJ2-7
abundance: -
v_gene: TRBV20-1
CDR3nt: TGCAGTGCCAGTCCCGGGACAGCCACCCCCCAGCAGTACTTC
CDR3aa: CSASPGTATPQQYF

d_gene: -
j_gene: TRBJ1-5
abundance: -
v_gene: TRBV6-1
CDR3nt: TGTGCCAGCACCGGCCAGTTAAATAGCAATCAGCCCCAGCATTTT
CDR3aa: CASTGQLNSNQPQHF

d_gene: TRBD1
j_gene: TRBJ2-5
abundance: -
v_gene: TRBV5-1
CDR3nt: TGCGCCAGCAGCGCCGGGACAGAACAAGAGACCCAGTACTTC
CDR3aa: CASSAGTEQETQYF

d_gene: -
j_gene: TRBJ2-7
abundance: -
v_gene: TRBV12-3/TRBV12-4
CDR3nt: TGTGCCAGCAGTTCGCCCTCGAACCCCTACGAGCAGTACTTC
CDR3aa: CASSSPSNPYEQYF

d_gene: -
j_gene: TRBJ2-6
abundance: -
v_gene: TRBV20-1
CDR3nt: TGCAGTGCTAGAGGGGATCCCTCTGGGGCCAACGTCCTGACTTTC
CDR3aa: CSARGDPSGANVLTF

d_gene: -
j_gene: TRBJ2-7
abundance: few
v_gene: TRBV21-1
CDR3nt: TGTGCCAGCAGCAAAGAGGGTAGCGGGAGGAACTACGAGCAGTACTTC
CDR3aa: CASSKEGSGRNYEQYF

d_gene: TRBD1
j_gene: TRBJ2-7
abundance: -
v_gene: TRBV30
CDR3nt: TGTGCCTGGAGACCCCGGGACAGGGTCTACGAGCAGTACTTC
CDR3aa: CAWRPRDRVYEQYF

d_gene: -
j_gene: TRBJ1-2
abundance: many
v_gene: TRBV5-1
CDR3nt: TGCGCCAGCAGCTTGGTAGGGAGCGAAGCCCCTGGCTACACCTTC
CDR3aa: CASSLVGSEAPGYTF

d_gene: -
j_gene: TRBJ1-2
abundance: -
v_gene: TRBV6-5
CDR3nt: TGTGCCAGCAGTTATCGGGGGCCGGACTATGGCTACACCTTC
CDR3aa: CASSYRGPDYGYTF

d_gene: -
j_gene: TRBJ1-5
abundance: few
v_gene: TRBV6-1
CDR3nt: TGTGCCAGCAGTGTGGGGCAGGGTGGAAGGCATTTT
CDR3aa: CASSVGQGGRHF

d_gene: TRBD2
j_gene: TRBJ2-1
abundance: few
v_gene: TRBV10-3
CDR3nt: TGTGCCATCAGTGTTAGCGGGGGCAGAAGCTCCTACAATGAGCAGTTCTTC
CDR3aa: CAISVSGGRSSYNEQFF

d_gene: -
j_gene: TRBJ1-2
abundance: -
v_gene: TRBV15
CDR3nt: TGTGCCACCAGCAGAGGGACGGTTCAGGAGTACTATGGCTACACCTTC
CDR3aa: CATSRGTVQEYYGYTF

d_gene: -
j_gene: TRBJ2-6
abundance: few
v_gene: TRBV14
CDR3nt: TGTGCCAGCAGCCCCCGGTTCTCTGGGGCCAACGTCCTGACTTTC
CDR3aa: CASSPRFSGANVLTF

d_gene: TRBD2
j_gene: TRBJ2-1
abundance: many
v_gene: TRBV11-2
CDR3nt: TGTGCCAGCAGAAGTCCGCGGGGGTCCTCCTACAATGAGCAGTTCTTC
CDR3aa: CASRSPRGSSYNEQFF

d_gene: TRBD1
j_gene: TRBJ1-2
abundance: -
v_gene: TRBV7-9
CDR3nt: TGTGCCAGCAGCCCGACAGGGGAGCATGGCTACACCTTC
CDR3aa: CASSPTGEHGYTF

d_gene: -
j_gene: TRBJ2-2
abundance: -
v_gene: TRBV12-3/TRBV12-4
CDR3nt: TGTGCCAGCAGTTCAAACAGGAAGAACACCGGGGAGCTGTTTTTT
CDR3aa: CASSSNRKNTGELFF

d_gene: TRBD2
j_gene: TRBJ2-1
abundance: many
v_gene: TRBV12-3/TRBV12-4
CDR3nt: TGTGCCAGCAGTTTAAAGCGGGGGGGCAGTGAGCAGTTCTTC
CDR3aa: CASSLKRGGSEQFF

d_gene: -
j_gene: TRBJ2-2
abundance: many
v_gene: TRBV4-2
CDR3nt: TGTGCCAGCAGCCAAACGGGGGGCTCCCTTTTCGGGGAGCTGTTTTTT
CDR3aa: CASSQTGGSLFGELFF

d_gene: -
j_gene: TRBJ1-2
abundance: many
v_gene: TRBV4-1
CDR3nt: TGCGCCAGCAGCCAAGGCAACTATGGCTACACCTTC
CDR3aa: CASSQGNYGYTF

d_gene: -
j_gene: TRBJ2-3
abundance: few
v_gene: TRBV7-9
CDR3nt: TGTGCCAGCAGCCGTATAGATACGCAGTATTTT
CDR3aa: CASSRIDTQYF

d_gene: TRBD1
j_gene: TRBJ1-1
abundance: few
v_gene: TRBV12-3/TRBV12-4
CDR3nt: TGTGCCAGTTCACCGGGACAGGGGGCGCCCGGGGCACCTGAAGCTTTCTTT
CDR3aa: CASSPGQGAPGAPEAFF

d_gene: -
j_gene: TRBJ2-3
abundance: many
v_gene: TRBV20-1
CDR3nt: TGCAGTGCTAGGCTCCCGAGTGGCACAGATACGCAGTATTTT
CDR3aa: CSARLPSGTDTQYF

d_gene: -
j_gene: TRBJ2-7
abundance: many
v_gene: TRBV20-1
CDR3nt: TGCAGTGCTAGCGCCCACGAAATCTCCTACGAGCAGTACTTC
CDR3aa: CSASAHEISYEQYF

d_gene: -
j_gene: TRBJ1-3
abundance: -
v_gene: TRBV6-5
CDR3nt: TGTGCCAGCAGTTCAATCCCCAGGGGAAACACCATATATTTT
CDR3aa: CASSSIPRGNTIYF